This TCR beta chain is from a study of T cell responses to AZD1222 COVID-19 vaccine. Overall study findings and caveats: Every sample of the repertoires postdated the peak T cell response. Increases in Spike-specific TCR breadth and depth were seen after two AZD1222 doses. The donor cohort was predominantly white British with a female majority, and clonal diversity may have been underestimated. Among AZD1222 vaccinees, only six or seven were seropositive at baseline.

With V trimmed by 6 bases and J by 2 bases, 4 bases remained unmatched. The CDR3 runs to 15 residues. Germline-derived CDR1 and CDR2 are MNHEY and SVGAGI. As regards this clone: Antigen unknown.

Repertoires were generated with immunoSEQ multiplex PCR, while TCRdb's copy carries only in-frame clones and drops some. The repertoire holds roughly 72,000 clones, with approximately 88% as singletons. The sequence was collected from an adult who received the MenACWY meningococcal vaccine as a control. The V and J genes are TRBV6-5 and TRBJ2-5; 12 bases line up with TRBD2. The source material was peripheral blood, sampled 28 days after the second dose of the MenACWY control vaccine. The CDR3 region has the DNA TGTGCCAGCAGACCGACTAGCGGGGGACAAGAGACCCAGTACTTC. It yields the protein CASRPTSGGQETQYF.